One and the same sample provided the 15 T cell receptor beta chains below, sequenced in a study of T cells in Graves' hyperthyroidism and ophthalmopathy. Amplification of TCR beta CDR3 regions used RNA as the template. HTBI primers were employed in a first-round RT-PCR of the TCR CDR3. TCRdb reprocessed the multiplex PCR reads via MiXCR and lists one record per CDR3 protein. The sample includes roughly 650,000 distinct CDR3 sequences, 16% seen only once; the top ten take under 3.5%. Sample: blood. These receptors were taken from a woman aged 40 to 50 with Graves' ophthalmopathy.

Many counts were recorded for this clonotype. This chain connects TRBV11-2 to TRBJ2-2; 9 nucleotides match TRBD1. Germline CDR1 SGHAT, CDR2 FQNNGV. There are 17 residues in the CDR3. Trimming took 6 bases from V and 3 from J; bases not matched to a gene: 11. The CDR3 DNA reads TGTGCCAGCAGTCACAGCACGACAGGGGGAGACACCGGGGAGCTGTTTTTT. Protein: CASSHSTTGGDTGELFF.

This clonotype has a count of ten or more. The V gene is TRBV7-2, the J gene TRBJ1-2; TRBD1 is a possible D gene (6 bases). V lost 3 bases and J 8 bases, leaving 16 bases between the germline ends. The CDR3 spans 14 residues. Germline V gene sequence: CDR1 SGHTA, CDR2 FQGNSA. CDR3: CASSLSQQGRGYTF. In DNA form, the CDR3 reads TGTGCCAGCAGCTTGAGCCAACAGGGCAGAGGCTACACCTTC.

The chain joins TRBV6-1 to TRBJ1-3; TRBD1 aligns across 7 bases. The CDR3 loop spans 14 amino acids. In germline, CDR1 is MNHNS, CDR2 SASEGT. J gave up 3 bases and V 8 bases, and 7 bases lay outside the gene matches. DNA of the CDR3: TGTGCCAGCCGCGACAGGGAGGATGGAAACACCATATATTTT. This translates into CASRDREDGNTIYF.

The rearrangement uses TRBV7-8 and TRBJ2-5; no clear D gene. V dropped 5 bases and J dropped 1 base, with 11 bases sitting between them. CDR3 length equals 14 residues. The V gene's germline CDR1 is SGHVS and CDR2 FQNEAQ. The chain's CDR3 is CASSPHGAQETQYF. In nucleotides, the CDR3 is TGTGCCAGCAGCCCCCATGGAGCCCAAGAGACCCAGTACTTC. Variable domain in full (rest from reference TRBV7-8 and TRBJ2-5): GAGVSQSPRYKVAKRGQDVALRCDPISGHVSLFWYQQALGQGPEFLTYFQNEAQLDKSGLPSDRFFAERPEGSVSTLKIQRTQQEDSAVYLCASSPHGAQETQYFGPGTRLLVL.

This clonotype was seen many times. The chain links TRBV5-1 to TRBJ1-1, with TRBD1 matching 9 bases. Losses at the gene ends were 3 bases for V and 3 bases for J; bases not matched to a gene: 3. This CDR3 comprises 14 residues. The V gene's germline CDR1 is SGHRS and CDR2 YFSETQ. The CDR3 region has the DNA TGCGCCAGCAGCTCGGGACAGGGCGACACTGAAGCTTTCTTT. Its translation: CASSSGQGDTEAFF.

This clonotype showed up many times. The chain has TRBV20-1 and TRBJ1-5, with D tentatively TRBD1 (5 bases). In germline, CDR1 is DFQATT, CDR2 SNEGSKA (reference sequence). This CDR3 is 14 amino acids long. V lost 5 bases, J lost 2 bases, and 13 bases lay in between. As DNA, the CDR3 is TGCAGTGCTTGGGCGGGGGGAGGCAATCAGCCCCAGCATTTT. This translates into CSAWAGGGNQPQHF.

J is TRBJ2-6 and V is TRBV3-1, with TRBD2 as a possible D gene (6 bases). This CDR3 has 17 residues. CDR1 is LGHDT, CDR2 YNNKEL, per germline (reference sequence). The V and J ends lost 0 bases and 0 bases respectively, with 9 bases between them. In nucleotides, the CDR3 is TGTGCCAGCAGCCAAGAATCGGGGGTCTCTGGGGCCAACGTCCTGACTTTC. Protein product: CASSQESGVSGANVLTF.

The CDR3 coding sequence is TGCGCCAGCAGCCGAGACGCCGGGACAGCGATTTTCGACACCGGGGAGCTGTTTTTT. This encodes CASSRDAGTAIFDTGELFF. The chain joins TRBV4-1 to TRBJ2-2; 7 bases map to TRBD1. Per germline, CDR1 MGHRA and CDR2 YSYEKL. The trim removed 4 bases at V and 3 bases at J, leaving 17 bases unmatched. This CDR3 spans 19 amino acids.

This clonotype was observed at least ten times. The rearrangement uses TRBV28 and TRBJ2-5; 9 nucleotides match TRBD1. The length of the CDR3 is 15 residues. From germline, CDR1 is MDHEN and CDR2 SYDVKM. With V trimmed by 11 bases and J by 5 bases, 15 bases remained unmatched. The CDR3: CAGSPGQGVVETQYF. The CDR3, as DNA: TGTGCCGGTTCTCCGGGACAGGGAGTTGTGGAGACCCAGTACTTC.

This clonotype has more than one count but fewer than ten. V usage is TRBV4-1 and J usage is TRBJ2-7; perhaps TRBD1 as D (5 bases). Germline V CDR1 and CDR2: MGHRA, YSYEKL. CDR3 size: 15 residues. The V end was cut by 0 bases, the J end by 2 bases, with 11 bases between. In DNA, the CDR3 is TGCGCCAGCAGCCAAGAGACAGCCGGGCCCTACGAGCAGTACTTC. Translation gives CASSQETAGPYEQYF.

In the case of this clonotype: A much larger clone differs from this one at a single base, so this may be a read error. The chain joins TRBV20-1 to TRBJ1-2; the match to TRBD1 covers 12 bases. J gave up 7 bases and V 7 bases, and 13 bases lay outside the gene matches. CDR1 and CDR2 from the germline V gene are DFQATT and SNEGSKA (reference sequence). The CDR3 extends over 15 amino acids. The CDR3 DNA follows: TGCAGTGTTAAAGAATCCGGGACAGGGGGCATTGGCTACACCTTC. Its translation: CSVKESGTGGIGYTF.

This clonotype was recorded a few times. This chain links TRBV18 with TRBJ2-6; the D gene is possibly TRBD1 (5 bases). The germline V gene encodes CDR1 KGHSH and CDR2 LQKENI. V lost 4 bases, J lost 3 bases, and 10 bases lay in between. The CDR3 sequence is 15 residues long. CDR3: CASSQDKGGANVLTF. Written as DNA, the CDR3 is TGTGCCAGCTCACAGGACAAAGGTGGGGCCAACGTCCTGACTTTC.

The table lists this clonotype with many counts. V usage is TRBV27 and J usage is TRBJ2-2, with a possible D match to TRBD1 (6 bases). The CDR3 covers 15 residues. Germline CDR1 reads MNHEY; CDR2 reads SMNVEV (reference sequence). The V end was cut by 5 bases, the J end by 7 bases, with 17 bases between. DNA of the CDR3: TGTGCCAGCAGTCCCTGGCGGACAGTGATCGGGGAGCTGTTTTTT. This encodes CASSPWRTVIGELFF.

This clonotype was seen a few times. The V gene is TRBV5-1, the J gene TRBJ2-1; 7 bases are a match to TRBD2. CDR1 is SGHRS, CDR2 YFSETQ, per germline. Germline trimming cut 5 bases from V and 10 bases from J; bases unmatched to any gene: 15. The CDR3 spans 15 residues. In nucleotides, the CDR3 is TGCGCCAGCAGTTTAGACAGAGCCTCCGGGAGGGAGCAGTTCTTC. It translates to CASSLDRASGREQFF.

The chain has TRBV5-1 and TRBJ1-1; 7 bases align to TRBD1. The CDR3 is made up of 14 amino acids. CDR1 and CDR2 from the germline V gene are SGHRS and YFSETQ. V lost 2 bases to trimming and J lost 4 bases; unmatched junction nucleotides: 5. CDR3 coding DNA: TGCGCCAGCAGCTTTGCAGGGGGGAGCACTGAAGCTTTCTTT. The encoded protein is CASSFAGGSTEAFF.